This section outlines one T cell receptor (beta chain) sequence together with its context. Its matching antigen is unknown. Profiling relied on immunoSEQ multiplex PCR, and the TCRdb table lists in-frame clones only, not all of them. The table includes roughly 7,000 clones, approximately 80% detected once. Per germline, CDR1 SGHKS and CDR2 YYEKEE (reference sequence). The junction had 11 bases not matched to a gene; V was cut back by 4 bases and J by 9 bases. This CDR3 region has 14 residues. The sample belongs to a study of immune evolution from preneoplasia to lung adenocarcinoma. Patients had resection in Japan or China between about 2014 and 2018. Findings and limits, study-wide: Later-stage lesions seemingly showed higher T cell density and diversity than normal lung. T cell clonality was higher in KRAS-mutant than EGFR-mutant or wild-type nodules. From normal lung to invasive adenocarcinoma, top clone frequencies appeared to decrease.

The receptor's source is a donor at least 70 years old with lung adenocarcinoma. The specimen sequenced was FFPE lung adenocarcinoma in situ tissue. The rearrangement uses TRBV5-5 and TRBJ2-3, with 7 bases that match TRBD2. The CDR3 DNA reads as TGTGCCAGCAGCGTGATGGCTCTGGGGGGGACGCAGTATTTT. Translation gives CASSVMALGGTQYF.